One sample yielded the 32 T cell receptor beta chains listed below, sequenced in a study of identical twins. TCRdb used MiXCR to reprocess the 5' RACE reads, holding one entry per CDR3 protein. Here the sample spans about 700,000 distinct CDR3 sequences, over 8.5% being singletons. The sample was also linked to a second study, of yellow fever vaccine responses in identical twins.

Sequencing was done on a sample of PBMCs. These receptors came from a woman aged 18-30 years in good health.

The sample holds a few counts of this clonotype. The rearrangement links TRBV3-1 to TRBJ2-1; D call uncertain. Germline CDR1 LGHDT, CDR2 YNNKEL (reference sequence). Trimming took off 5 bases at V and 2 bases at J, with 16 bases between the two ends. This CDR3 has 16 residues. This CDR3 is CASSERASRTYNEQFF. The CDR3 DNA follows: TGTGCCAGCAGCGAAAGGGCTAGTCGCACCTACAATGAGCAGTTCTTC.

The CDR3 DNA reads TGCGCCAGTCGCGCGACCGACCTATATGGCTACACCTTC. This sequence encodes CASRATDLYGYTF. This rearrangement joins TRBV5-1 to TRBJ1-2; D is ambiguous. Germline CDR1 is SGHRS and CDR2 is YFSETQ. This CDR3 region has 13 residues. Deletions cut 8 bases from V and 5 bases from J, with 16 bases between.

This chain links TRBV6-2 or TRBV6-3 with TRBJ1-1; D gene ambiguous. The CDR3 sequence is 14 residues long. Germline CDR1 is MNHEY and CDR2 is SVGEGT. V was pared by 5 bases and J by 5 bases, with 15 bases between. The CDR3 bases are TGTGCCAGCAGTCCGGCCCAAAGGGTAACTGAAGCTTTCTTT. It is translated as CASSPAQRVTEAFF.

This clonotype was found a few times. The chain combines TRBV6-5 with TRBJ2-5, with D maybe TRBD1 (6 bases). The CDR3 has 17 residues. Germline V gene sequence: CDR1 MNHEY, CDR2 SVGAGI. The V gene lost 0 bases and the J gene lost 1 base, with 15 bases spanning the gap. CDR3 DNA sequence: TGTGCCAGCAGTTACTCGACGGCAGGGGTCATCCAAGAGACCCAGTACTTC. It specifies CASSYSTAGVIQETQYF.

The chain joins TRBV10-3 to TRBJ2-1, with TRBD2 matching over 8 bases. V lost 9 bases, J lost 5 bases, and 6 bases stayed unmatched. CDR3 length: 13 residues. Germline V lookup: CDR1 ENHRY, CDR2 SYGVKD. CDR3: CAIKRGPDNEQFF. The CDR3 DNA sequence: TGTGCCATAAAGCGGGGGCCTGACAATGAGCAGTTCTTC.

This clonotype showed up just a few times. The chain employs TRBV20-1 and TRBJ2-2; D not resolved. This CDR3 has 11 amino acids. Germline V gives CDR1 DFQATT, CDR2 SNEGSKA (reference sequence). The V end lost 4 bases, the J end lost 6 bases, and 6 bases lay between the germline ends. The DNA of the CDR3 is TGCAGTGCTACTTCGTCCGGGGAGCTGTTTTTT. Protein: CSATSSGELFF.

There are a few counts of this clonotype. The chain links TRBV24-1 to TRBJ2-3, with 12 bases matching TRBD1. V shed 9 bases and J 4 bases; nucleotides not matched to a gene: 7. The V gene's germline CDR1 is KGHDR and CDR2 SFDVKD. This CDR3 region has 15 residues. The CDR3 DNA follows: TGTGCCACCCACCCCCGGGACAGGGGGCCAGATACGCAGTATTTT. Translation: CATHPRDRGPDTQYF.

This chain uses TRBV7-9 with TRBJ2-7, with 12 bases fitting TRBD1. The V gene's germline CDR1 is SEHNR and CDR2 FQNEAQ (reference sequence). V lost 3 bases, J lost 6 bases, and 6 bases stayed unmatched. The CDR3 contains 15 residues. DNA for the CDR3: TGTGCCAGCAGCTTCTCGGGACAGGGGGCGGGCGAGCAGTACTTC. As protein: CASSFSGQGAGEQYF.

In its sample, this clonotype was seen a few times. The V gene is TRBV28, the J gene TRBJ1-6; D gene uncertain. V was clipped by 4 bases and J by 2 bases, with 6 bases between them. The length of the CDR3 is 14 residues. Germline V CDR1 and CDR2: MDHEN, SYDVKM. In nucleotides, the CDR3 is TGTGCCAGCAGTTCAAGCGCCTATAATTCACCCCTCCACTTT. It translates to CASSSSAYNSPLHF.

The chain links TRBV5-5 to TRBJ2-6; 8 bases fit TRBD1. Trimming removed 4 bases from V and 1 base from J; junction bases left unmatched: 4. Germline values: CDR1 SGHKS, CDR2 YYEKEE (reference sequence). The CDR3 length is 16 residues. CDR3 in amino acids: CASSRDRLSGANVLTF. As DNA, the CDR3 is TGTGCCAGCAGCCGGGACAGGTTATCTGGGGCCAACGTCCTGACTTTC.

This clonotype came up a few times. V and J are TRBV4-1 and TRBJ2-1, with a weak D call TRBD2 (5 bases). Germline V lookup: CDR1 MGHRA, CDR2 YSYEKL. The ends were cut back, 4 bases at V and 7 bases at J, with 14 bases in the middle. The CDR3 is 14 residues long. The CDR3 region is CASSPGDSSNEQFF. The CDR3 DNA sequence: TGCGCCAGCAGCCCCGGGGATTCCTCGAATGAGCAGTTCTTC.

This clonotype was picked up a small number of times. This rearrangement joins TRBV6-5 to TRBJ2-2, with 7 bases lining up with TRBD1. This CDR3 is 17 amino acids long. Germline loops: CDR1 MNHEY, CDR2 SVGAGI. V dropped 4 bases and J dropped 1; count of bases not matched to a gene: 9. The CDR3 nucleotides read TGTGCCAGCAGTTCCGACAGGGTCGTCGGGAACACCGGGGAGCTGTTTTTT. It is translated as CASSSDRVVGNTGELFF.

The chain carries TRBV2 and TRBJ2-7; D might be TRBD1 or TRBD2, each matching 5 bases. V was cut by 6 bases and J by 6 bases, with 12 bases left in between. The CDR3 is 12 residues long. CDR1 and CDR2 (germline): SNHLY, FYNNEI. The CDR3 DNA reads as TGTGCCAGCAGCGCCACGAGGGGCGAGCAGTACTTC. Protein: CASSATRGEQYF.

This clonotype was observed a handful of times. The chain combines TRBV6-1 with TRBJ2-1; unclear D gene. Germline V gene data show CDR1 as MNHNS and CDR2 as SASEGT. The CDR3 is made up of 16 amino acids. V was clipped by 1 base and J by 4 bases, with 14 bases between them. In nucleotides, the CDR3 is TGTGCCAGCAGTGAAGGAATCATTAGACCATACAATGAGCAGTTCTTC. Translating it yields CASSEGIIRPYNEQFF.

The chain is built from TRBV7-2 and TRBJ2-6; unclear D gene. The CDR3 has 15 residues. Germline V CDR1 and CDR2: SGHTA, FQGNSA. V lost 5 bases to trimming and J lost 2 bases, with 10 bases between them. CDR3 protein: CASSLDAAGANVLTF. In DNA, the CDR3 is TGTGCCAGCAGCCTTGACGCAGCTGGGGCCAACGTCCTGACTTTC.

This clonotype was picked up a small number of times. J is TRBJ2-5 and V is TRBV18, with D unclear. The germline V and J ends were trimmed by 1 base and 2 bases, with 11 bases remaining between them. This CDR3 is built from 15 residues. The germline V gene has CDR1 KGHSH and CDR2 LQKENI. Here the CDR3 reads CASSPLGPPQETQYF. In DNA, the CDR3 is TGTGCCAGCTCACCACTTGGGCCTCCACAAGAGACCCAGTACTTC.

This rearrangement joins TRBV7-6 to TRBJ2-7; 8 bases fit TRBD1. Trimming took 1 base from V and 8 from J; bases not matched to a gene: 7. The germline gives CDR1 SGHVS, CDR2 FNYEAQ. This CDR3 has 14 amino acids. The CDR3 sequence is CASSLEVRGLKQYF. The CDR3 bases are TGTGCCAGCAGCTTAGAGGTCAGGGGGCTGAAGCAGTACTTC.

The table lists this clonotype with many counts. V and J are TRBV12-3 or TRBV12-4 and TRBJ1-1, with 10 bases lining up with TRBD1. V was pared by 5 bases and J by 7 bases, with 10 bases of the junction left unmatched. CDR3 length: 15 amino acids. CDR3 nucleotide sequence: TGTGCCAGCAGTCCTCCGGGACAGGGGTGGGGTGAAGCTTTCTTT. It specifies CASSPPGQGWGEAFF.

This sequence joins TRBV20-1 and TRBJ2-1; D remains ambiguous. Germline V gene data show CDR1 as DFQATT and CDR2 as SNEGSKA (reference sequence). Trimming removed 3 bases at V and 7 bases at J, with 13 bases between. The CDR3 runs to 13 residues. The CDR3 DNA reads TGCAGTGCTAGGAGCCATGAGCGTAATGAGCAGTTCTTC. This codes for CSARSHERNEQFF.

The chain combines TRBV6-2 or TRBV6-3 with TRBJ1-5, with D unresolved. Germline CDR1 reads MNHEY; CDR2 reads SVGEGT. V was pared by 2 bases and J by 6 bases, with 14 bases between. The CDR3 runs 15 residues. CDR3 loop: CASSYVSPGRQPQHF. In DNA form, the CDR3 reads TGTGCCAGCAGTTACGTTAGTCCAGGCCGTCAGCCCCAGCATTTT.

The chain combines TRBV6-1 with TRBJ2-7; weak D call: TRBD1 (6 bases). This CDR3 contains 15 residues. Germline V gene sequence: CDR1 MNHNS, CDR2 SASEGT. The V and J ends lost 5 bases and 2 bases respectively, with 16 bases between them. The CDR3 here is CASSPPGDTPYEQYF. For the CDR3, the DNA is TGTGCCAGCAGTCCCCCAGGGGACACCCCCTACGAGCAGTACTTC.

The chain links TRBV6-6 to TRBJ2-7; tentatively, D is TRBD2 (7 bases). The V gene lost 11 bases and the J gene lost 2 bases, with 16 bases spanning the gap. The CDR3 covers 13 residues. In germline, CDR1 is MNHNY, CDR2 SVGAGI (reference sequence). DNA of the CDR3: TGTGCCGCGGGGGAGGGGGGGCCCTACGAGCAGTACTTC. It encodes CAAGEGGPYEQYF.

This sequence joins TRBV7-2 and TRBJ2-3; D remains ambiguous. Germline V gene lookup returns CDR1 SGHTA and CDR2 FQGNSA. Trimming took 5 bases from V and 4 from J, leaving 22 bases between them. CDR3 size: 17 residues. CDR3 amino acids: CASSPPPGPPTPDTQYF. The CDR3 region has the DNA TGTGCCAGCAGCCCTCCGCCCGGGCCGCCTACACCAGATACGCAGTATTTT. The full variable domain, in which reference TRBV7-2 and TRBJ2-3 provide the parts outside the CDR3, is GAGVSQSPSNKVTEKGKDVELRCDPISGHTALYWYRQSLGQGLEFLIYFQGNSAPDKSGLPSDRFSAERTGGSVSTLTIQRTQQEDSAVYLCASSPPPGPPTPDTQYFGPGTRLTVL.

The gene calls are TRBV5-1 and TRBJ2-1; TRBD2 matches at 13 bases. Germline V gene sequence: CDR1 SGHRS, CDR2 YFSETQ. The V segment lost 4 bases and the J segment 5 bases; nucleotides outside the gene matches: 6. The CDR3 extends over 16 amino acids. This CDR3 is CASSPEGTSGNNEQFF. The DNA for the CDR3 is TGCGCCAGCAGCCCCGAGGGGACTAGCGGGAACAATGAGCAGTTCTTC.

J is TRBJ1-2 and V is TRBV19; D may be TRBD1 (6 bases). Germline V lookup: CDR1 LNHDA, CDR2 SQIVND (reference sequence). V was pared by 9 bases and J by 5 bases, with 25 bases between. This CDR3 is built from 16 residues. CDR3 protein: CASRTVSGVAGYGYTF. In DNA, the CDR3 is TGTGCCAGCCGAACGGTGTCAGGGGTCGCTGGTTATGGCTACACCTTC.

There are a few counts of this clonotype. This chain connects TRBV7-3 to TRBJ2-2; D perhaps matches TRBD2 (7 bases). V was shortened by 8 bases and J by 6 bases, with 19 bases between the two germline ends. CDR1 SGHTA and CDR2 FQGTGA come from the germline V gene. The CDR3 runs to 15 residues. CDR3 nucleotide sequence: TGTGCCAGCTCGAATGGGGGGGCGTTCGCCGGGGAGCTGTTTTTT. It is translated as CASSNGGAFAGELFF.

The chain carries TRBV2 and TRBJ2-2, with TRBD2 as a possible D gene (5 bases). The CDR3 consists of 15 residues. The V and J ends lost 0 bases and 6 bases respectively, with 11 bases between them. Germline values: CDR1 SNHLY, CDR2 FYNNEI. Here the CDR3 DNA reads TGTGCCAGCAGTGAAGCACGAGGGCGGGCCGGGGAGCTGTTTTTT. Residues: CASSEARGRAGELFF. Full variable domain (remainder filled in from reference TRBV2 and TRBJ2-2): EPEVTQTPSHQVTQMGQEVILRCVPISNHLYFYWYRQILGQKVEFLVSFYNNEISEKSEIFDDQFSVERPDGSNFTLKIRSTKLEDSAMYFCASSEARGRAGELFFGEGSRLTVL.

A few counts support this clonotype. The rearrangement uses TRBV5-1 and TRBJ2-1, with 7 bases matching TRBD1. Germline V lookup: CDR1 SGHRS, CDR2 YFSETQ. V dropped 4 bases and J dropped 0; count of bases not matched to a gene: 7. This CDR3 is 16 amino acids long. CDR3 coding DNA: TGCGCCAGCAGCCGAACAGGGGTCAGCTCCTACAATGAGCAGTTCTTC. Translated: CASSRTGVSSYNEQFF. Variable domain in full (rest from reference TRBV5-1 and TRBJ2-1): KAGVTQTPRYLIKTRGQQVTLSCSPISGHRSVSWYQQTPGQGLQFLFEYFSETQRNKGNFPGRFSGRQFSNSRSEMNVSTLELGDSALYLCASSRTGVSSYNEQFFGPGTRLTVL.

This rearrangement joins TRBV11-2 to TRBJ2-7; no clear D. This CDR3 is built from 14 residues. Trimming cost V 3 bases and J 0 bases, with 9 bases left between them. CDR1 and CDR2 (germline): SGHAT, FQNNGV. As DNA, the CDR3 is TGTGCCAGCAGCTTTGGGATCGGCTCCTACGAGCAGTACTTC. The encoded protein is CASSFGIGSYEQYF.

This clonotype was detected only a few times. This chain links TRBV7-9 with TRBJ2-2, with D tentatively TRBD1 (6 bases). This CDR3 is 15 amino acids long. The V gene's germline CDR1 is SEHNR and CDR2 FQNEAQ (reference sequence). With 5 bases removed from V and 1 base from J, the gap between germline ends came to 11 bases. In DNA, the CDR3 is TGTGCCAGCAGCACTAACAGGGAGAACACCGGGGAGCTGTTTTTT. Translation gives CASSTNRENTGELFF.

The sample holds a few counts of this clonotype. This chain uses TRBV20-1 with TRBJ2-3; possibly TRBD1 or TRBD2 for D (5 bases each). The V end lost 4 bases, the J end lost 2 bases, and 19 bases lay between the germline ends. The CDR3 is made up of 16 amino acids. CDR1 and CDR2 from the germline V gene are DFQATT and SNEGSKA (reference sequence). Here the CDR3 reads CSATRGVTSYTDTQYF. The CDR3, as DNA: TGCAGTGCTACTCGAGGGGTAACCTCCTACACAGATACGCAGTATTTT.

This clonotype was counted at least ten times. The chain couples TRBV7-3 to TRBJ2-1, with 7 bases fitting TRBD2. Germline values: CDR1 SGHTA, CDR2 FQGTGA. J lost 5 bases, V lost 1 base, and 5 bases had no gene match. This CDR3 spans 15 amino acids. The CDR3 loop reads CASSLNGLGHNEQFF. The CDR3 nucleotides are TGTGCCAGCAGCTTAAATGGACTAGGTCACAATGAGCAGTTCTTC.